One and the same sample provided the 27 T cell receptor beta chains below, sequenced in a study of cytomegalovirus exposure and HLA in healthy donors. Primers: 60 Vbeta forward and 13 Jbeta reverse. Only in-frame clones appear in the TCRdb table, and some are missing; sequencing was by immunoSEQ multiplex PCR. The table lists under 250,000 clones, around 80% of them singletons. The sequencing input was PBMCs. The receptors originated from a boy aged 2 to 10 in good health and CMV-seronegative.

The rearrangement links TRBV6-6 to TRBJ1-1; no firm D call. Germline V lookup: CDR1 MNHNY, CDR2 SVGAGI (reference sequence). Trimming took off 2 bases at V and 7 bases at J, with 8 bases between the two ends. The CDR3 has 12 residues. This CDR3 is CASSYANSEAFF. The CDR3, as DNA: TGTGCCAGCAGTTACGCAAATAGTGAAGCTTTCTTT.

The chain is built from TRBV5-1 and TRBJ2-1; D is unresolved. V dropped 4 bases and J dropped 4 bases, with 9 bases sitting between them. CDR1 is SGHRS and CDR2 is YFSETQ in the germline V gene. The CDR3 sequence is 13 residues long. The CDR3 bases are TGCGCCAGCAGCCCTAACTGGTACAATGAGCAGTTCTTC. Protein sequence: CASSPNWYNEQFF. Full variable domain (rest looked up from reference TRBV5-1 and TRBJ2-1): KAGVTQTPRYLIKTRGQQVTLSCSPISGHRSVSWYQQTPGQGLQFLFEYFSETQRNKGNFPGRFSGRQFSNSRSEMNVSTLELGDSALYLCASSPNWYNEQFFGPGTRLTVL.

This clone was counted a single time. The rearrangement links TRBV29-1 to TRBJ2-1; TRBD1 matches at 8 bases. The germline V gene has CDR1 SQVTM and CDR2 ANQGSEA. The CDR3 has 16 amino acids. V was clipped by 4 bases and J by 1 base; unmatched bases: 9. The CDR3 DNA follows: TGCAGCGTTGTCCTCCGGCAGGGGGCGTCCTACAATGAGCAGTTCTTC. It specifies CSVVLRQGASYNEQFF.

The chain has TRBV25-1 and TRBJ2-1; 9 bases map to TRBD2. The V segment lost 1 base and the J segment 4 bases; nucleotides outside the gene matches: 2. CDR1 and CDR2 (germline): MGHDK, SYGVNS. The CDR3 spans 15 residues. The CDR3 nucleotides read TGTGCCAGCAGTGAATTGAGCGGGAGGTACAATGAGCAGTTCTTC. Residues: CASSELSGRYNEQFF.

The rearrangement uses TRBV5-3 and TRBJ1-2; D is perhaps TRBD1 (6 bases). TRBV5-3 is noted as an ORF with a role that remains uncertain. Between the trimmed V and J ends, which lost 2 bases and 3 bases, there was a span of 17 bases. The CDR3 has 16 residues. This CDR3 is CARSFGRGGGYYGYTF. CDR3 in DNA: TGTGCCAGAAGCTTTGGGAGGGGGGGAGGGTACTATGGCTACACCTTC.

The chain is built from TRBV19 and TRBJ2-7; 9 nucleotides match TRBD1. The CDR3 totals 13 residues. Germline V gene sequence: CDR1 LNHDA, CDR2 SQIVND (reference sequence). V was clipped by 5 bases and J by 7 bases; unmatched bases: 6. The CDR3 DNA sequence: TGTGCCAGTAGTTTACAGGGGGCGCGAGAGCAGTACTTC. Translated: CASSLQGAREQYF.

The V gene is TRBV7-8, the J gene TRBJ2-1; TRBD2 matches 13 bases. Germline lookup yields CDR1 SGHVS and CDR2 FQNEAQ. The ends lost 0 bases at V and 4 bases at J; junction bases unmatched: 0. CDR3 length: 16 residues. Written as DNA, the CDR3 is TGTGCCAGCAGCTTAGCGGGACTAGCGGGGTACAATGAGCAGTTCTTC. Its translation: CASSLAGLAGYNEQFF.

This chain connects TRBV30 to TRBJ2-3, with 12 bases identical to TRBD2. CDR3 size: 16 residues. Germline lookup yields CDR1 GTSNPN and CDR2 SVGIG (reference sequence). V shed 2 bases and J 1 base; nucleotides not matched to a gene: 4. The CDR3 loop is CAWSPGLAGRTDTQYF. The CDR3 coding sequence is TGTGCCTGGAGTCCGGGACTAGCGGGCCGCACAGATACGCAGTATTTT.

The chain joins TRBV6-5 to TRBJ2-5; perhaps TRBD1 as D (6 bases). The CDR3 has 13 residues. V shed 5 bases and J shed 5 bases, with 12 bases lying between them. Per germline, CDR1 MNHEY and CDR2 SVGAGI. The CDR3: CASSRPRGETQYF. Here the CDR3 DNA reads TGTGCCAGCAGTCGTCCGAGGGGGGAGACCCAGTACTTC.

The chain is built from TRBV7-8 and TRBJ2-6, with D hard to call. Germline V gene lookup returns CDR1 SGHVS and CDR2 FQNEAQ. CDR3 length: 19 amino acids. The V and J ends lost 1 base and 0 bases respectively, with 16 bases between them. This CDR3 is CASSLVGGGSSSGANVLTF. The CDR3 DNA is TGTGCCAGCAGCTTAGTAGGCGGCGGTTCCAGCTCTGGGGCCAACGTCCTGACTTTC.

This chain uses TRBV7-2 with TRBJ2-7, with unresolved D. The germline gives CDR1 SGHTA, CDR2 FQGNSA. The CDR3 is 13 amino acids. V lost 5 bases and J 1 base, leaving 9 bases between the germline ends. CDR3 coding DNA: TGTGCCAGCAGCGTGGGCCATTCCTACGAGCAGTACTTC. Its protein is CASSVGHSYEQYF.

V and J are TRBV9 and TRBJ1-2; 7 nucleotides match TRBD1. Trimming cost V 4 bases and J 8 bases; bases outside gene matches: 11. The CDR3 loop spans 14 amino acids. CDR1 and CDR2 from the germline V gene are SGDLS and YYNGEE. CDR3 loop: CASSLPLGGGGYTF. The CDR3 DNA sequence: TGTGCCAGCAGCCTCCCCTTAGGGGGCGGCGGCTACACCTTC.

The chain has TRBV21-1 and TRBJ1-6; the D segment call TRBD1 is taken from the table without a DNA check. TRBV21-1 is reported as a pseudogene. CDR3 size: 15 residues. The CDR3 reads CASSVRGQGISPLHF. The CDR3 bases are TGTGCCAGCAGCGTCAGGGGACAGGGGATATCACCCCTCCACTTT.

This clone was detected only a few times. The chain uses TRBV6-5 and TRBJ1-5; the D gene is possibly TRBD1 (6 bases). Germline lookup yields CDR1 MNHEY and CDR2 SVGAGI. The CDR3 sequence is 15 residues long. V was pared by 7 bases and J by 4 bases, with 17 bases between. The CDR3, as DNA: TGTGCCAGCAACCCGACAGGTGCTACAAATCAGCCCCAGCATTTT. Residues: CASNPTGATNQPQHF.

The rearrangement uses TRBV10-3 and TRBJ2-2, with 7 positions matching TRBD1. The CDR3 runs to 15 residues. Germline V gives CDR1 ENHRY, CDR2 SYGVKD. CDR3 residues: CARDSRLLGTGELFF. CDR3 bases: TGTGCTAGGGACAGCCGCTTGTTGGGCACCGGGGAGCTGTTTTTT.

This CDR3 is CSVRGGGGSTEAFF. Written as DNA, the CDR3 is TGCAGCGTCCGTGGGGGGGGCGGGAGCACTGAAGCTTTCTTT. The chain joins TRBV29-1 to TRBJ1-1, with TRBD1 as a possible D gene (6 bases). Trimming pared 6 bases from V and 4 bases from J, leaving 18 bases between. Germline CDR1 SQVTM, CDR2 ANQGSEA. This CDR3 comprises 14 residues.

The V and J genes are TRBV29-1 and TRBJ1-1, with 7 nucleotides matching TRBD1. The germline gives CDR1 SQVTM, CDR2 ANQGSEA. J was trimmed by 0 bases and V by 5 bases; bases with no gene match: 3. This CDR3 is built from 13 residues. CDR3 DNA sequence: TGCAGCGTTCATGGACAGGTGAACACTGAAGCTTTCTTT. This codes for CSVHGQVNTEAFF.

The rearrangement uses TRBV2 and TRBJ2-1, with a tentative D call TRBD2 (6 bases). The germline V gene encodes CDR1 SNHLY and CDR2 FYNNEI. Trimming left V 4 bases short and J 3 bases short, with 16 bases between. The CDR3 spans 16 residues. Written as DNA, the CDR3 is TGTGCCAGCAGTGGACTTGGGGGAGGACGCTACAATGAGCAGTTCTTC. Amino acids: CASSGLGGGRYNEQFF.

This clone was recorded only once. The chain couples TRBV27 to TRBJ2-2, with a tentative D call TRBD2 (5 bases). The CDR3 length is 13 residues. CDR1 and CDR2 (germline): MNHEY, SMNVEV (reference sequence). V gave up 8 bases and J gave up 6 bases, with 13 bases separating them. The chain's CDR3 is CASAPGIPGELFF. The CDR3 DNA reads as TGTGCCAGCGCGCCGGGGATCCCCGGGGAGCTGTTTTTT.

This clone has just one count. The sample carries other DNA sequences with the same CDR3. This chain joins TRBV19 and TRBJ2-1; no definite D call. Germline V gene data show CDR1 as LNHDA and CDR2 as SQIVND (reference sequence). V was shortened by 0 bases and J by 1 base, with 7 bases between the two germline ends. The CDR3 sequence is 15 residues long. CDR3 loop: CASSIDRSSYNEQFF. In DNA, the CDR3 is TGTGCCAGTAGTATAGATCGGTCATCCTACAATGAGCAGTTCTTC.

This chain connects TRBV15 to TRBJ2-5, with TRBD1 identical over 9 bases. Germline CDR1 reads LNHNV; CDR2 reads YYDKDF (reference sequence). The CDR3 contains 15 residues. V was pared by 0 bases and J by 4 bases, with 3 bases of the junction left unmatched. The CDR3 sequence is CATSRDLGQGETQYF. The CDR3 nucleotides read TGTGCCACCAGCAGAGATTTGGGACAGGGAGAGACCCAGTACTTC.

In regard to this clone: One junction end does not reproduce the germline sequence, and a read error may be involved. The chain employs TRBV7-9 and TRBJ2-5; TRBD2 matches at 7 bases. The DNA end is a closer match to TRBJ2-7, so the J assignment may be wrong. The CDR3 sequence is 12 residues long. Per germline, CDR1 SEHNR and CDR2 FQNEAQ (reference sequence). The CDR3 reads CSSSPSGYEQYF. In nucleotides, the CDR3 is TGTTCCAGCAGCCCTAGCGGCTACGAGCAGTACTTC.

The V and J genes are TRBV7-9 and TRBJ1-1; 11 nucleotides align to TRBD1. The V segment lost 4 bases and the J segment 5 bases; nucleotides outside the gene matches: 12. CDR1 and CDR2 from the germline V gene are SEHNR and FQNEAQ (reference sequence). CDR3 length: 17 amino acids. CDR3: CASSSRTGGVDTTEAFF. CDR3 nucleotides: TGTGCCAGCAGCTCTCGGACAGGGGGCGTTGATACGACTGAAGCTTTCTTT.

The J gene is TRBJ2-7, the V gene TRBV7-2, with TRBD1 identical over 8 bases. The germline V gene encodes CDR1 SGHTA and CDR2 FQGNSA. The CDR3 is made up of 16 amino acids. With 7 bases clipped from V and 0 bases from J, the junction kept 11 bases outside the gene matches. The chain's CDR3 is CASNPPGTGSSYEQYF. In DNA form, the CDR3 reads TGTGCCAGCAACCCCCCAGGGACAGGTAGCTCCTACGAGCAGTACTTC.

The CDR3 loop is CAWSVSGGHTDTQYF. CDR3 coding DNA: TGTGCCTGGAGTGTATCAGGGGGCCACACAGATACGCAGTATTTT. V and J are TRBV30 and TRBJ2-3, with TRBD1 matching 8 bases. The V and J ends lost 0 bases and 2 bases, in that order; junction bases with no gene match: 4. This CDR3 is 15 amino acids long. From germline, CDR1 is GTSNPN and CDR2 SVGIG (reference sequence).

This rearrangement joins TRBV7-9 to TRBJ1-5; D possibly corresponds to TRBD1 (6 bases). This CDR3 region has 15 residues. Trimming left V 5 bases short and J 5 bases short, with 16 bases between. Per the germline V gene, CDR1 is SEHNR and CDR2 is FQNEAQ (reference sequence). This CDR3 is CASSGQGFGDQPQHF. In DNA, the CDR3 is TGTGCCAGCAGCGGGCAGGGGTTTGGTGATCAGCCCCAGCATTTT.

This chain connects TRBV10-3 to TRBJ1-2; D not certain. Germline V gene sequence: CDR1 ENHRY, CDR2 SYGVKD. This CDR3 comprises 13 residues. The V and J ends lost 5 bases and 8 bases respectively, with 15 bases between them. CDR3 in amino acids: CAISPGGRLGYTF. CDR3 DNA: TGTGCCATCAGTCCCGGCGGAAGGCTAGGCTACACCTTC.